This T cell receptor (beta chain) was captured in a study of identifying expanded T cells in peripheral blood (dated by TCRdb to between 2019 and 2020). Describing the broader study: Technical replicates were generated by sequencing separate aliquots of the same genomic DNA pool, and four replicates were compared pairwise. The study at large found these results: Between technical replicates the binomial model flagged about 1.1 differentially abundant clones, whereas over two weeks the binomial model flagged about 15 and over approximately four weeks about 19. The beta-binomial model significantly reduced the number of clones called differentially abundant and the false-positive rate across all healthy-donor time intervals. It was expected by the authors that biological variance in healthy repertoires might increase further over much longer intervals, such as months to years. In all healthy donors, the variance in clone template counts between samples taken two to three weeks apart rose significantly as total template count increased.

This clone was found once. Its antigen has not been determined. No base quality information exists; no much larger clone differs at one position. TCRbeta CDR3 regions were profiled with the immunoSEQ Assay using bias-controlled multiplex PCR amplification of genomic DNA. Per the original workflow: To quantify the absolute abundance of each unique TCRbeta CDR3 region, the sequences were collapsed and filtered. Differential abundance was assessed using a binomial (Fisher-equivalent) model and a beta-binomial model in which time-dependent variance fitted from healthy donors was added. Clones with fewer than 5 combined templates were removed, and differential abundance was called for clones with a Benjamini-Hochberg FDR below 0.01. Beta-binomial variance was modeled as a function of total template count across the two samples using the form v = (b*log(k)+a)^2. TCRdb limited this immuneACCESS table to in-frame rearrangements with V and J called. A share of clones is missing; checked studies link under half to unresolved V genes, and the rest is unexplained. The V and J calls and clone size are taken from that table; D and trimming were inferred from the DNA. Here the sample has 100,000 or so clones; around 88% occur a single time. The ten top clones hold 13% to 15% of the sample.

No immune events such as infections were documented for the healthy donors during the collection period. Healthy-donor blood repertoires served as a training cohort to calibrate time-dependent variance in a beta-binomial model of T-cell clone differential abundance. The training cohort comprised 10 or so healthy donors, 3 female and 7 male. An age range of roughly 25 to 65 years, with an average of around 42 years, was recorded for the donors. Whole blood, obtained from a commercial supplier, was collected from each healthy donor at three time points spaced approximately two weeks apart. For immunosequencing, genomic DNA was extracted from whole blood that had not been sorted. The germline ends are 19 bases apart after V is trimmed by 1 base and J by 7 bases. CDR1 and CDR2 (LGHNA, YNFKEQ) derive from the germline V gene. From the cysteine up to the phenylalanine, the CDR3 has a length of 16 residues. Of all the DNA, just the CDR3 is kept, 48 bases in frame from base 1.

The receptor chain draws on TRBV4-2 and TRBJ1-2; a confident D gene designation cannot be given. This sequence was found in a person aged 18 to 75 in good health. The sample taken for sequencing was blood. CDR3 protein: CASSQVGDPGFFGYTF. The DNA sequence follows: TGTGCCAGCAGCCAAGTGGGCGACCCGGGATTCTTTGGCTACACCTTC.